This T cell receptor (beta chain) was sequenced in a study of OX40 agonist ivuxolimab in advanced cancers. The repertoire was sequenced with immunoSEQ multiplex PCR; TCRdb's copy has only in-frame clones and lacks some. The sample carries tens of thousands of clones, 85% to 90% recorded once. With V trimmed by 5 bases and J by 8 bases, 3 bases remained unmatched. This CDR3 region has 12 residues. CDR1 and CDR2 from the germline V gene are SGHVS and FNYEAQ. This sample comprised CD4+ or CD8+ T cells sorted from blood, obtained in a trial of the OX40 agonist ivuxolimab. The sequence was obtained from an adult with an advanced solid tumor such as melanoma, head and neck, liver or kidney cancer. The chain recombines TRBV7-6 with TRBJ2-1; 7 positions match TRBD2. CDR3 sequence: CASSPGLDEQFF. The CDR3 DNA is TGTGCCAGCAGCCCCGGACTAGATGAGCAGTTCTTC.